Listed here are 9 T cell receptor beta chains from one sample, sequenced in a study of blood T cell repertoires in COVID-19. TCRdb's table, derived via immunoSEQ multiplex PCR, lists solely in-frame clones and lacks some. The sample includes some 200,000 clones, about four fifths seen only once; the top ten take around 6.3%. Sequences were obtained from peripheral blood. The receptors originated from a woman between 40 and 50 years old with acute or convalescent COVID-19.

The sample holds a few counts of this clone. The rearrangement uses TRBV25-1 and TRBJ1-2; D remains unclear. Germline lookup yields CDR1 MGHDK and CDR2 SYGVNS. The V gene lost 6 bases and the J gene lost 8 bases, with 13 bases spanning the gap. The CDR3 is made up of 12 amino acids. DNA of the CDR3: TGTGCCAGCAGAACCACTCTCTACGGCTACACCTTC. Encoded protein: CASRTTLYGYTF.

The rearrangement joins TRBV29-1 to TRBJ2-3, with 7 bases matching TRBD1. The length of the CDR3 is 16 residues. The germline V gene has CDR1 SQVTM and CDR2 ANQGSEA. Trimming took 5 bases from V and 1 from J; bases not matched to a gene: 12. Written as DNA, the CDR3 is TGCAGCGTTTCAGGAATGACTACAGGGGGCACAGATACGCAGTATTTT. It encodes CSVSGMTTGGTDTQYF.

This chain's CDR3 is CAISEQGCNQPQHF. CDR3 sequence (DNA): TGTGCCATCAGTGAGCAGGGATGCAATCAGCCCCAGCATTTT. V gene TRBV10-3 combines with J gene TRBJ1-5, with D possibly being TRBD1 (5 bases). There are 14 residues in the CDR3. Trimming removed 2 bases from V and 2 bases from J, with 7 bases in between. The germline V gene has CDR1 ENHRY and CDR2 SYGVKD.

In its sample, this clone was seen once. The chain has TRBV29-1 and TRBJ1-2; the D gene is possibly TRBD1 (6 bases). The CDR3 spans 17 residues. The germline gives CDR1 SQVTM, CDR2 ANQGSEA. V shed 6 bases and J shed 0 bases, with 23 bases lying between them. CDR3 DNA: TGCAGCGTGCCCCGGTTGGGGGGGCAACCATCTAACTATGGCTACACCTTC. It is translated as CSVPRLGGQPSNYGYTF. Using reference TRBV29-1 and TRBJ1-2 for the parts outside the CDR3, the full variable domain is SAVISQKPSRDICQRGTSLTIQCQVDSQVTMMFWYRQQPGQSLTLIATANQGSEATYESGFVIDKFPISRPNLTFSTLTVSNMSPEDSSIYLCSVPRLGGQPSNYGYTFGSGTRLTVV.

The genes are TRBV2 and TRBJ1-5; TRBD1 matches at 10 bases. The CDR3 runs to 15 residues. The J segment lost 7 bases and the V segment lost 6 bases, leaving 9 bases of the junction unmatched. Germline V gene data show CDR1 as SNHLY and CDR2 as FYNNEI. CDR3 DNA sequence: TGTGCCAGCAGGCCCGGGACAGGGGTTGGGCAGCCCCAGCATTTT. This translates into CASRPGTGVGQPQHF.

This clone was counted a single time. The chain recombines TRBV5-4 with TRBJ1-1; D ambiguous. Trimming pared 4 bases from V and 1 base from J, leaving 8 bases between. The CDR3 totals 13 residues. The germline gives CDR1 SGHNT, CDR2 YYREEE (reference sequence). The chain's CDR3 is CASSGGRNTEAFF. CDR3 bases: TGTGCCAGCAGCGGCGGGCGGAACACTGAAGCTTTCTTT.

This chain links TRBV5-4 with TRBJ1-1, with D unclear. The V gene's germline CDR1 is SGHNT and CDR2 YYREEE (reference sequence). Trimming took 2 bases from V and 8 from J, leaving 13 bases between them. The CDR3 runs to 13 residues. CDR3 DNA: TGTGCCAGCAGCTTACCGATGAGCCCAGAAGCTTTCTTT. Translating gives CASSLPMSPEAFF.

This rearrangement joins TRBV5-6 to TRBJ1-5, with D possibly matching TRBD1 (5 bases). CDR1 is SGHDT, CDR2 YYEEEE, per germline. Trimming cost V 0 bases and J 5 bases, with 12 bases left between them. The CDR3 has 15 residues. The CDR3 loop is CASSLAAAGYQPQHF. The CDR3 nucleotides are TGTGCCAGCAGCTTGGCCGCGGCAGGGTATCAGCCCCAGCATTTT.

The rearrangement joins TRBV3-1 (or the pseudogene TRBV3-2) to TRBJ1-2; 7 bases fit TRBD1. Germline V gives CDR1 LGHDT, CDR2 YNNKEL (reference sequence). Trimming took 0 bases from V and 6 from J; bases not matched to a gene: 13. This CDR3 contains 17 residues. The CDR3 sequence is CASSQDGGTPQGHGYTF. The CDR3 region has the DNA TGTGCCAGCAGCCAAGATGGGGGGACACCACAGGGGCATGGCTACACCTTC.